These 3 T cell receptor beta chains were sequenced from one sample in a study of tumor-infiltrating lymphocytes in primary liver carcinoma. TCR beta cDNA came from 400 to 500 ng total RNA, primed with a constant-region primer. Three nested multiplex PCR rounds of slightly modified ARM-PCR generated TCR beta libraries. Primers for the first two PCR rounds were TRBV1-TRBV30 forward primers and a C-beta reverse primer (about 11 cycles per round). MiXCR was run by TCRdb on the multiplex PCR reads, yielding one entry per CDR3 protein. The data show 300,000 to 350,000 distinct CDR3 sequences, around three fifths seen once. It was unsorted whole blood that yielded blood RNA, and germline DNA was also extracted. Sequenced input: peripheral blood. The receptors originated from a man aged 35 to 55 with primary liver carcinoma and hepatitis B virus infection.

The rearrangement joins TRBV6-6 to TRBJ2-3, with a tentative D call TRBD2 (6 bases). CDR3 length: 16 amino acids. CDR1 is MNHNY and CDR2 is SVGAGI in the germline V gene (reference sequence). The V and J ends lost 1 base and 2 bases respectively, with 13 bases between them. CDR3 DNA sequence: TGTGCCAGCAGTTACTTAGGAGGGCCCCCCACAGATACGCAGTATTTT. This gives the protein CASSYLGGPPTDTQYF.

The sample holds a few counts of this clonotype. The V gene is TRBV30, the J gene TRBJ1-2; no clear D gene. Germline V CDR1 and CDR2: GTSNPN, SVGIG (reference sequence). This CDR3 region has 13 residues. Trimming cost V 0 bases and J 8 bases, with 13 bases left between them. The CDR3 protein is CAWSVNGPGGYTF. The CDR3 region has the DNA TGTGCCTGGAGTGTTAATGGGCCGGGAGGCTACACCTTC.

This clonotype was observed a handful of times. Sequence at one end of the junction differs from germline and may be a read error. The J gene is TRBJ2-1, the V gene TRBV12-3 or TRBV12-4, with D possibly being TRBD1 (6 bases). The CDR3 extends over 19 amino acids. This CDR3 reads CASSSPIPEQGQPYNEQSF. In nucleotides, the CDR3 is TGTGCCAGCAGTTCGCCGATACCCGAACAGGGCCAACCCTACAATGAGCAGTCCTTC.